This T cell receptor beta chain was captured in a study of cytomegalovirus exposure and HLA in healthy donors. About the study: T cells numbering some 170 million yielded 95 million to 140 million unique TCR beta sequences in an earlier analysis. Regarding the study as a whole: In a later analysis, DRB1 alleles had the most associated TCRs; HLA-C alleles the fewest.

Concerning this clone: Antigen: not known.

Amplification used 60 Vbeta primers and 13 Jbeta primers. The method was immunoSEQ multiplex PCR; TCRdb's version includes in-frame clones alone and lacks a portion of them. The table records 150,000 to 250,000 clones, 85% of them present only once. CDR1 and CDR2 from the germline V gene are SGHRS and YFSETQ. V was pared by 2 bases and J by 0 bases, with 11 bases between. The CDR3 has 16 residues. The sequenced sample consisted of PBMCs. This rearrangement joins TRBV5-1 to TRBJ1-4; possible D gene TRBD1, 6 bases. This TCR was recovered from a woman between 50 and 59 years old in good health and CMV-seronegative. Here the CDR3 reads CASSFRDTSTNEKLFF. Here the CDR3 DNA reads TGCGCCAGCAGCTTCCGGGACACTTCAACTAATGAAAAACTGTTTTTT.